These 23 T cell receptor beta chains originate from one sample sequenced in a study of blood T cell repertoires in COVID-19. Sequenced by immunoSEQ multiplex PCR; TCRdb stores in-frame clones only, minus some. Seen here are roughly 150,000 clones, under 90% observed once, and the top ten hold around 0.62%. Sequences were obtained from peripheral blood. Source of these receptors: a man aged 60-69 years with acute or convalescent COVID-19.

J is TRBJ2-7 and V is TRBV4-2; 11 nucleotides line up with TRBD1. CDR3 length: 16 residues. Germline V gives CDR1 LGHNA, CDR2 YNFKEQ. V lost 5 bases, J lost 0 bases, and 6 bases stayed unmatched. CDR3 sequence: CASSGTGTGGSYEQYF. CDR3 coding DNA: TGTGCCAGCAGCGGAACCGGGACAGGGGGCTCCTACGAGCAGTACTTC.

The chain combines TRBV11-2 with TRBJ1-4; TRBD1 matches 8 bases. The CDR3 extends over 15 amino acids. The J segment lost 6 bases and the V segment lost 0 bases, leaving 3 bases of the junction unmatched. Germline V CDR1 and CDR2: SGHAT, FQNNGV. The CDR3 spells CASSLDRTGYEKLFF. CDR3 in DNA: TGTGCCAGCAGCTTAGACAGGACAGGGTATGAAAAACTGTTTTTT.

The rearrangement uses TRBV19 and TRBJ1-5; D is uncertain. V was clipped by 6 bases and J by 0 bases, with 15 bases between them. The CDR3 length is 16 residues. The germline CDR1 and CDR2 sequences are LNHDA and SQIVND (reference sequence). This chain's CDR3 is CASRPVAGYSNQPQHF. DNA of the CDR3: TGTGCCAGTAGGCCAGTAGCGGGTTATAGCAATCAGCCCCAGCATTTT. Full variable domain (missing parts from reference TRBV19 and TRBJ1-5): DGGITQSPKYLFRKEGQNVTLSCEQNLNHDAMYWYRQDPGQGLRLIYYSQIVNDFQKGDIAEGYSVSREKKESFPLTVTSAQKNPTAFYLCASRPVAGYSNQPQHFGDGTRLSIL.

This rearrangement joins TRBV18 to TRBJ2-5; tentative D call: TRBD2 (6 bases). In germline, CDR1 is KGHSH, CDR2 LQKENI. The V end lost 3 bases, the J end lost 2 bases, and 10 bases lay between the germline ends. The CDR3 length is 14 residues. The CDR3 DNA sequence: TGTGCCAGCTCACCCCGGGACTCGCAAGAGACCCAGTACTTC. Translation gives CASSPRDSQETQYF.

This sequence joins TRBV5-6 and TRBJ1-2; 9 bases map to TRBD1. The ends lost 4 bases at V and 2 bases at J; junction bases unmatched: 3. CDR3 length equals 14 residues. CDR1 is SGHDT, CDR2 YYEEEE, per germline. CDR3 loop: CASSAQGANYGYTF. In nucleotides, the CDR3 is TGTGCCAGCAGCGCACAGGGGGCCAACTATGGCTACACCTTC. The whole variable domain, remainder taken from reference TRBV5-6 and TRBJ1-2, is DAGVTQSPTHLIKTRGQQVTLRCSPKSGHDTVSWYQQALGQGPQFIFQYYEEEERQRGNFPDRFSGHQFPNYSSELNVNALLLGDSALYLCASSAQGANYGYTFGSGTRLTVV.

The chain combines TRBV11-2 with TRBJ2-6; D perhaps matches TRBD2 (5 bases). Between the trimmed V and J ends, which lost 6 bases and 2 bases, there was a span of 8 bases. The CDR3 is 14 residues long. Germline CDR1 reads SGHAT; CDR2 reads FQNNGV. The CDR3: CASRDWAGANVLTF. In DNA form, the CDR3 reads TGTGCCAGCAGGGACTGGGCTGGGGCCAACGTCCTGACTTTC. The full variable domain, rest sourced from reference TRBV11-2 and TRBJ2-6, is EAGVAQSPRYKIIEKRQSVAFWCNPISGHATLYWYQQILGQGPKLLIQFQNNGVVDDSQLPKDRFSAERLKGVDSTLKIQPAKLEDSAVYLCASRDWAGANVLTFGAGSRLTVL.

This clone was recorded once. The rearrangement links TRBV28 to TRBJ1-1; the match to TRBD1 covers 7 bases. The V segment lost 10 bases and the J segment 5 bases; nucleotides outside the gene matches: 13. Germline CDR1 and CDR2: MDHEN and SYDVKM. This CDR3 has 14 amino acids. CDR3 sequence reads: CATVKTGRGTEAFF. The CDR3 DNA is TGTGCCACCGTTAAGACAGGGCGTGGGACTGAAGCTTTCTTT.

The chain couples TRBV11-2 to TRBJ2-7; possible D gene TRBD2, 5 bases. Trimming stripped 4 bases from V and 9 bases from J, with 16 bases between. The CDR3 contains 13 residues. From germline, CDR1 is SGHAT and CDR2 FQNNGV. In DNA, the CDR3 is TGTGCCAGCAGCTCGACTCCCTCAGGAGGGCAGTACTTC. It specifies CASSSTPSGGQYF. The full variable domain, rest sourced from reference TRBV11-2 and TRBJ2-7, is EAGVAQSPRYKIIEKRQSVAFWCNPISGHATLYWYQQILGQGPKLLIQFQNNGVVDDSQLPKDRFSAERLKGVDSTLKIQPAKLEDSAVYLCASSSTPSGGQYFGPGTRLTVT.

This chain joins TRBV6-5 and TRBJ2-3; 11 bases line up with TRBD2. After removal of 11 bases from V and 3 bases from J, the junction contained 4 bases not matched to a gene. Looked up from germline, CDR1 is MNHEY and CDR2 is SVGAGI. The CDR3 has 13 residues. CDR3 sequence reads: CAVAGGQTDTQYF. As DNA, the CDR3 is TGTGCCGTAGCGGGGGGGCAAACAGATACGCAGTATTTT.

The chain carries TRBV7-2 and TRBJ2-1; 15 bases line up with TRBD2. Germline CDR1 is SGHTA and CDR2 is FQGNSA. The CDR3 extends over 16 amino acids. The V segment lost 6 bases and the J segment 6 bases; nucleotides outside the gene matches: 6. CDR3 DNA sequence: TGTGCCAGCAGACAGGGACTAGCGGGGGGCCTCAATGAGCAGTTCTTC. Encoded protein: CASRQGLAGGLNEQFF.

This chain uses TRBV7-2 with TRBJ1-4; D perhaps matches TRBD1 (5 bases). Trimming removed 4 bases at V and 5 bases at J, with 14 bases between. Germline V CDR1 and CDR2: SGHTA, FQGNSA. The CDR3 spans 15 residues. The CDR3 sequence: CASSWQGGANEKLFF. The CDR3 DNA reads TGTGCCAGCAGCTGGCAGGGAGGGGCGAATGAAAAACTGTTTTTT.

The rearrangement joins TRBV19 to TRBJ1-6; TRBD1 matches at 10 bases. The germline V gene encodes CDR1 LNHDA and CDR2 SQIVND (reference sequence). This CDR3 region has 16 residues. J was trimmed by 7 bases and V by 5 bases; bases with no gene match: 8. Written as DNA, the CDR3 is TGTGCCAGTAGTTTGCTGCCGGGACAGGGGAATTCACCCCTCCACTTT. Protein sequence: CASSLLPGQGNSPLHF.

The table lists this clone with a few counts. This chain links TRBV7-2 with TRBJ2-7; no clear D. Trimming removed 1 base at V and 3 bases at J, with 16 bases between. Germline-derived CDR1 and CDR2 are SGHTA and FQGNSA. This CDR3 has 16 residues. The CDR3 is CASSLGYRNSGYEQYF. The CDR3 coding sequence is TGTGCCAGCAGCTTAGGTTACCGGAACTCGGGCTACGAGCAGTACTTC.

CDR3 in DNA: TGTGCCAGCAGCCCTCCTAAGGGGGGCACAGATACGCAGTATTTT. Its protein is CASSPPKGGTDTQYF. The V call is TRBV5-4, the J call TRBJ2-3; TRBD1 is a possible D gene (6 bases). Germline lookup yields CDR1 SGHNT and CDR2 YYREEE (reference sequence). V was pared by 4 bases and J by 1 base, with 13 bases between. The CDR3 is 15 amino acids.

At least ten counts were recorded for this clone. The V call is TRBV5-4, the J call TRBJ1-2, with TRBD1 as a possible D gene (6 bases). CDR1 and CDR2 from the germline V gene are SGHNT and YYREEE (reference sequence). The CDR3 spans 15 residues. Trimming cost V 2 bases and J 1 base, with 12 bases left between them. CDR3 sequence (DNA): TGTGCCAGCAGCTTCGTCGACAGGATTAACTATGGCTACACCTTC. Encoded protein: CASSFVDRINYGYTF.

This clone was seen only once. This chain joins TRBV4-3 and TRBJ2-1, with D unclear. Germline V gene sequence: CDR1 LGHNA, CDR2 YSLEER. Trimming removed 0 bases from V and 9 bases from J, with 18 bases in between. This CDR3 comprises 16 residues. CDR3 DNA: TGCGCCAGCAGCCAAGATAGCAGCCCATCCTACGGTGAGCAGTTCTTC. Translation: CASSQDSSPSYGEQFF.

This clone has only one observation. The chain is built from TRBV6-5 and TRBJ1-4; 7 nucleotides agree with TRBD1. Germline V gene data show CDR1 as MNHEY and CDR2 as SVGAGI. CDR3 size: 14 residues. The J segment lost 4 bases and the V segment lost 6 bases, leaving 5 bases of the junction unmatched. CDR3 DNA: TGTGCCAGCAGGCCGGGACAGATTAATGAAAAACTGTTTTTT. This gives the protein CASRPGQINEKLFF.

The rearrangement uses TRBV5-5 and TRBJ1-6; 11 bases are shared with TRBD1. V shed 7 bases, J shed 9 bases, and the junction held 6 bases outside the gene matches. Germline CDR1 SGHKS, CDR2 YYEKEE (reference sequence). CDR3 length equals 14 residues. This CDR3 reads CASLVGTGGSPLHF. CDR3 DNA: TGTGCCAGCCTGGTGGGGACAGGGGGTTCACCCCTCCACTTT.

The chain uses TRBV20-1 and TRBJ2-3, with D perhaps matching TRBD2 (5 bases). Deletions cut 3 bases from V and 1 base from J, with 11 bases between. In germline, CDR1 is DFQATT, CDR2 SNEGSKA (reference sequence). CDR3 length equals 14 residues. CDR3 sequence: CSASLAGGTDTQYF. CDR3 coding DNA: TGCAGTGCTAGTTTGGCCGGGGGCACAGATACGCAGTATTTT.

In this sample, this clone turned up a few times. The rearrangement uses TRBV5-1 and TRBJ1-1, with 8 bases that match TRBD1. The CDR3 spans 13 residues. Germline V CDR1 and CDR2: SGHRS, YFSETQ. V was pared by 4 bases and J by 4 bases, with 3 bases of the junction left unmatched. Here the CDR3 DNA reads TGCGCCAGCAGCGGTACAGGGGGCACTGAAGCTTTCTTT. Translated, it gives CASSGTGGTEAFF.

The J gene is TRBJ2-3, the V gene TRBV2; D unclear. The CDR3 sequence is 13 residues long. Per germline, CDR1 SNHLY and CDR2 FYNNEI. V shed 2 bases and J shed 4 bases, with 7 bases lying between them. The DNA of the CDR3 is TGTGCCAGCAGTGAACCGAGCTCAGATACGCAGTATTTT. Protein product: CASSEPSSDTQYF. The full variable domain, with the rest looked up from reference TRBV2 and TRBJ2-3, is EPEVTQTPSHQVTQMGQEVILRCVPISNHLYFYWYRQILGQKVEFLVSFYNNEISEKSEIFDDQFSVERPDGSNFTLKIRSTKLEDSAMYFCASSEPSSDTQYFGPGTRLTVL.

There are a few counts of this clone. V is TRBV7-9 and J is TRBJ1-3; D gene ambiguous. Deletions cut 3 bases from V and 0 bases from J, with 6 bases between. The CDR3 contains 14 residues. Germline V gene sequence: CDR1 SEHNR, CDR2 FQNEAQ (reference sequence). As DNA, the CDR3 is TGTGCCAGCAGCTTGGGCAGCTCTGGAAACACCATATATTTT. It codes for CASSLGSSGNTIYF.

A single count supports this clone. This chain joins TRBV3-1 (or the pseudogene TRBV3-2) and TRBJ1-2; perhaps TRBD1 as D (5 bases). This CDR3 has 15 amino acids. Per the germline V gene, CDR1 is LGHDT and CDR2 is YNNKEL (reference sequence). Trimming left V 1 base short and J 8 bases short, with 17 bases between. CDR3 nucleotides: TGTGCCAGCAGCCAAGGAGAGGACACAAGGCGCGGCTACACCTTC. This translates into CASSQGEDTRRGYTF.